Listed below are T cell receptor beta chains from one sample, sequenced in a study of T cells expressing NK-cell markers. Reanalyzing the 5' RACE reads, TCRdb keeps one entry per CDR3 protein, without DNA. The repertoire table contains 550,000 to 600,000 distinct CDR3 sequences. The specimen was blood T cells: a sorted CD56 or NKG2C T cell subset, CD4+ or CD8+ T cells, or bulk PBMC T cells (not recorded which). The receptor set was obtained from a man between 18 and 35 years old in good health. Each CDR3 is given with its conserved first and last residue.

J gene: TRBJ2-5
V gene: TRBV20-1
CDR3 protein: CSAGGGREARPETQYF

J gene: TRBJ2-5
V gene: TRBV20-1
CDR3 protein: CSASPPVGLQETQYF

J gene: TRBJ2-1
V gene: TRBV7-6
CDR3 protein: CASSGTDRASYNEQFF

J gene: TRBJ2-3
V gene: TRBV5-1
CDR3 protein: CASSWGGGSTDTQYF

J gene: TRBJ2-1
V gene: TRBV7-8
CDR3 protein: CASSLTGFYDEQFF

J gene: TRBJ2-6
V gene: TRBV7-2
CDR3 protein: CASSLHGGVGANVLTF

J gene: TRBJ1-6
V gene: TRBV12-3/TRBV12-4
CDR3 protein: CASSLIFYSPLHF

J gene: TRBJ1-5
V gene: TRBV15
CDR3 protein: CATAFTGNQPQHF

J gene: TRBJ2-1
V gene: TRBV7-9
CDR3 protein: CASSFSLGEQFF

J gene: TRBJ1-5
V gene: TRBV6-1
CDR3 protein: CASRTGGRGQPQHF

J gene: TRBJ2-3
V gene: TRBV15
CDR3 protein: CATVGGPYTDTQYF

J gene: TRBJ2-6
V gene: TRBV5-1
CDR3 protein: CASRGGTGALSGANVLTF

J gene: TRBJ2-1
V gene: TRBV20-1
CDR3 protein: CSAIRGLAGVGEQFF

J gene: TRBJ2-2
V gene: TRBV12-3/TRBV12-4
CDR3 protein: CASSSPPGRANTGELFF

J gene: TRBJ2-1
V gene: TRBV11-2
CDR3 protein: CASSLGRGAPYNEQFF

J gene: TRBJ2-1
V gene: TRBV7-2
CDR3 protein: CASSLTTWDEQFF

J gene: TRBJ1-4
V gene: TRBV4-2
CDR3 protein: CASSQVFRINEKLFF

J gene: TRBJ2-5
V gene: TRBV12-3/TRBV12-4
CDR3 protein: CASSLENREETQYF

J gene: TRBJ2-3
V gene: TRBV6-1
CDR3 protein: CASSELGLQSDTQYF

J gene: TRBJ2-3
V gene: TRBV15
CDR3 protein: CATSRDPGPSTDTQYF

J gene: TRBJ2-3
V gene: TRBV28
CDR3 protein: CASLGPAGGFADTQYF

J gene: TRBJ1-1
V gene: TRBV5-6
CDR3 protein: CASSFELYTEAFF

J gene: TRBJ2-2
V gene: TRBV25-1
CDR3 protein: CASSEWRGAGELFF

J gene: TRBJ2-7
V gene: TRBV6-6
CDR3 protein: CASSSDAYEQYF

J gene: TRBJ2-1
V gene: TRBV5-6
CDR3 protein: CASSRRLLAGDGNEQFF

J gene: TRBJ2-3
V gene: TRBV20-1
CDR3 protein: CSALTPSGRAVDTQYF

J gene: TRBJ2-7
V gene: TRBV20-1
CDR3 protein: CSARDILAASSYEQYF

J gene: TRBJ2-1
V gene: TRBV9
CDR3 protein: CASSAGTPVYNEQFF

J gene: TRBJ2-5
V gene: TRBV20-1
CDR3 protein: CSASGLAGYQETQYF

J gene: TRBJ2-5
V gene: TRBV29-1
CDR3 protein: CSAALDRRQETQYF

J gene: TRBJ2-1
V gene: TRBV3-1
CDR3 protein: CASSQETSYYEQFF

J gene: TRBJ1-2
V gene: TRBV7-2
CDR3 protein: CASSLVGGADGYTF

J gene: TRBJ2-1
V gene: TRBV12-3/TRBV12-4
CDR3 protein: CASSFGQANHNEQFF

J gene: TRBJ2-3
V gene: TRBV25-1
CDR3 protein: CASSASKGYLTDTQYF